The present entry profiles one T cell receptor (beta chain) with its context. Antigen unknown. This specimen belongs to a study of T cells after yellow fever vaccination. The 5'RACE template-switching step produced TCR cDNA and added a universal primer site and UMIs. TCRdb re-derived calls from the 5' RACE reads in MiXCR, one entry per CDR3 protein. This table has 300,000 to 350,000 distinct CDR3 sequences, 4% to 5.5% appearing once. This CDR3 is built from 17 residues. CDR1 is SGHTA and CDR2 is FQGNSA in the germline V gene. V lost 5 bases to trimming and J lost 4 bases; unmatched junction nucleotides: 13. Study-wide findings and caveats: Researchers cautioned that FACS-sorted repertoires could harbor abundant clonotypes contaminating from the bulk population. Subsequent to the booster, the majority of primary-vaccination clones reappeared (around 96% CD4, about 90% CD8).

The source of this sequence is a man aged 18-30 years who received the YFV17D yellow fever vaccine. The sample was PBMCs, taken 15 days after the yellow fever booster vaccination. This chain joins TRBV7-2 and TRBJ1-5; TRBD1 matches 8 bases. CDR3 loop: CASSLHFGTGVNQPQHF. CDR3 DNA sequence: TGTGCCAGCAGCCTGCACTTCGGGACAGGAGTGAATCAGCCCCAGCATTTT.